A single sample gave rise to the 21 T cell receptor beta chains below, sequenced in a study of CD8 T cells in Susac syndrome. With random hexamers, reverse transcription was performed on roughly 0.45 to 1 ug of RNA. A single record per CDR3 protein comes from TCRdb applying MiXCR to the immunoSEQ multiplex PCR reads. The sample includes roughly 190,000 distinct CDR3 sequences, roughly 94% of them seen just once. Sequenced: CD4+ T cells from PBMCs. The receptors originated from a human donor in good health.

The V and J genes are TRBV5-1 and TRBJ2-1, with D perhaps TRBD1 (6 bases). Trimming removed 4 bases from V and 4 bases from J, with 15 bases in between. The CDR3 consists of 15 residues. CDR1 SGHRS and CDR2 YFSETQ come from the germline V gene. The CDR3 sequence is CASSDGGQLYNEQFF. CDR3 nucleotide sequence: TGCGCCAGCAGCGATGGCGGACAGTTGTACAATGAGCAGTTCTTC.

V and J are TRBV20-1 and TRBJ2-3; 8 nucleotides agree with TRBD1. The CDR3 is 16 amino acids. Trimming took 0 bases from V and 2 from J; bases not matched to a gene: 7. Germline lookup yields CDR1 DFQATT and CDR2 SNEGSKA (reference sequence). The CDR3 region is CSARDTWTGYTDTQYF. As DNA, the CDR3 is TGCAGTGCTAGAGATACCTGGACAGGGTACACAGATACGCAGTATTTT.

V and J are TRBV3-1 and TRBJ2-5, with TRBD1 matching over 7 bases. CDR1 LGHDT and CDR2 YNNKEL come from the germline V gene (reference sequence). This CDR3 comprises 12 residues. V trimming: 5 bases; J trimming: 5 bases; junction bases outside the gene matches: 2. CDR3 coding DNA: TGTGCCAGCAGCGACAGGGTTGAGACCCAGTACTTC. It translates to CASSDRVETQYF.

The rearrangement links TRBV25-1 to TRBJ2-5; the D gene could be TRBD1 or TRBD2 (6 bases each). Germline V gene lookup returns CDR1 MGHDK and CDR2 SYGVNS. CDR3 size: 16 residues. The V gene lost 3 bases and the J gene lost 2 bases, with 16 bases spanning the gap. The CDR3 DNA is TGTGCCAGCAGTGACCTGTTCGGAGGGGGACAAGAGACCCAGTACTTC. Amino acid sequence: CASSDLFGGGQETQYF.

The J gene is TRBJ2-1, the V gene TRBV9; no reliable D call. Trimming shortened V by 0 bases and J by 10 bases, and 8 bases separated the two germline ends. The CDR3 extends over 12 amino acids. Germline V gives CDR1 SGDLS, CDR2 YYNGEE. For the CDR3, the DNA is TGTGCCAGCAGCGTAGATGAAGGCGAGCAGTTCTTC. Translation: CASSVDEGEQFF. The full variable domain, its missing parts supplied by reference TRBV9 and TRBJ2-1, is DSGVTQTPKHLITATGQRVTLRCSPRSGDLSVYWYQQSLDQGLQFLIQYYNGEERAKGNILERFSAQQFPDLHSELNLSSLELGDSALYFCASSVDEGEQFFGPGTRLTVL.

The J gene is TRBJ2-5, the V gene TRBV28; D possibly corresponds to TRBD2 (7 bases). V dropped 7 bases and J dropped 2 bases, with 29 bases sitting between them. Germline V gene sequence: CDR1 MDHEN, CDR2 SYDVKM. The CDR3 length is 19 residues. This chain's CDR3 is CASITSGAGAGRGQETQYF. The CDR3 coding sequence is TGTGCCAGCATCACCTCGGGGGCGGGAGCTGGGAGAGGGCAAGAGACCCAGTACTTC. The complete variable domain, with remaining parts taken from reference TRBV28 and TRBJ2-5, reads DVKVTQSSRYLVKRTGEKVFLECVQDMDHENMFWYRQDPGLGLRLIYFSYDVKMKEKGDIPEGYSVSREKKERFSLILESASTNQTSMYLCASITSGAGAGRGQETQYFGPGTRLLVL.

V gene TRBV27 combines with J gene TRBJ1-5; D gene uncertain. The CDR3 totals 13 residues. Germline loops: CDR1 MNHEY, CDR2 SMNVEV (reference sequence). The germline V and J ends were trimmed by 8 bases and 4 bases, with 12 bases remaining between them. CDR3 sequence (DNA): TGTGCCAGCGCACTCCTAATAAATCAGCCCCAGCATTTT. Its translation is CASALLINQPQHF.

The rearrangement links TRBV2 to TRBJ1-1; D remains unclear. This CDR3 contains 11 residues. The ends were cut back, 2 bases at V and 7 bases at J, with 5 bases in the middle. Germline lookup yields CDR1 SNHLY and CDR2 FYNNEI. In DNA form, the CDR3 reads TGTGCCAGCAGTGAACTGGGTGAAGCTTTCTTT. Protein product: CASSELGEAFF.

The chain couples TRBV20-1 to TRBJ2-3; D remains unclear. Trimming left V 6 bases short and J 4 bases short, with 14 bases between. The CDR3 spans 13 residues. Germline lookup yields CDR1 DFQATT and CDR2 SNEGSKA (reference sequence). The CDR3 region is CSAQKPTADTQYF. DNA of the CDR3: TGCAGTGCCCAGAAACCCACCGCAGATACGCAGTATTTT.

This chain joins TRBV29-1 and TRBJ2-3, with D perhaps TRBD1 or TRBD2 (5 bases each). CDR1 is SQVTM and CDR2 is ANQGSEA in the germline V gene. The CDR3 sequence is 14 residues long. Trimming took off 7 bases at V and 0 bases at J, with 14 bases between the two ends. CDR3 bases: TGCAGCGCCCCCCGGGACGGAAGCACAGATACGCAGTATTTT. It yields the protein CSAPRDGSTDTQYF.

The rearrangement joins TRBV12-3 or TRBV12-4 to TRBJ1-1, with 8 bases lining up with TRBD1. The CDR3 loop spans 13 amino acids. V dropped 7 bases and J dropped 4; count of bases not matched to a gene: 5. The CDR3 region is CASKGQVVTEAFF. In nucleotides, the CDR3 is TGTGCCAGCAAGGGACAGGTTGTCACTGAAGCTTTCTTT.

The chain recombines TRBV30 with TRBJ2-6; D is tentatively TRBD1 or TRBD2 (5 bases each). From germline, CDR1 is GTSNPN and CDR2 SVGIG (reference sequence). The CDR3 has 14 residues. Between the trimmed V and J ends, which lost 3 bases and 2 bases, there was a span of 8 bases. In DNA, the CDR3 is TGTGCCTGGAGGTGGGGACCTGGGGCCAACGTCCTGACTTTC. Translated, it gives CAWRWGPGANVLTF.

The V gene is TRBV20-1, the J gene TRBJ2-5, with D unclear. This CDR3 comprises 9 residues. The germline V gene has CDR1 DFQATT and CDR2 SNEGSKA (reference sequence). Trimming shortened V by 8 bases and J by 5 bases, and 6 bases separated the two germline ends. The CDR3 spells CSHPETQYF. Written as DNA, the CDR3 is TGCAGTCACCCCGAGACCCAGTACTTC.

This chain joins TRBV29-1 and TRBJ2-5; D remains unclear. The CDR3 is 16 amino acids. CDR1 and CDR2 from the germline V gene are SQVTM and ANQGSEA. Between the trimmed V and J ends, which lost 3 bases and 5 bases, there was a span of 22 bases. The CDR3 sequence: CSVDESGLIGIETQYF. In DNA, the CDR3 is TGCAGCGTTGACGAATCGGGCCTAATCGGTATTGAGACCCAGTACTTC. The full variable domain, with the rest looked up from reference TRBV29-1 and TRBJ2-5, is SAVISQKPSRDICQRGTSLTIQCQVDSQVTMMFWYRQQPGQSLTLIATANQGSEATYESGFVIDKFPISRPNLTFSTLTVSNMSPEDSSIYLCSVDESGLIGIETQYFGPGTRLLVL.

The rearrangement links TRBV6-2 or TRBV6-3 to TRBJ2-2; D gene uncertain. V gave up 4 bases and J gave up 5 bases, with 17 bases separating them. Germline lookup yields CDR1 MNHEY and CDR2 SVGEGT. The CDR3 consists of 16 residues. Written as DNA, the CDR3 is TGTGCCAGCAGTTCCCTCAGTGGGCGAGAGACCGGGGAGCTGTTTTTT. This encodes CASSSLSGRETGELFF.

This chain connects TRBV21-1 to TRBJ2-7; whether TRBD1, the table's D call, matches the DNA was not checked. TRBV21-1 is assigned pseudogene status. CDR3 length equals 17 residues. The CDR3 sequence is CASSKPWTGNTWYEQYF. Here the CDR3 DNA reads TGTGCCAGCAGCAAGCCCTGGACAGGGAACACCTGGTACGAGCAGTACTTC.

This chain connects TRBV30 to TRBJ2-5, with 7 bases fitting TRBD1. This CDR3 region has 14 residues. Trimming removed 5 bases from V and 5 bases from J; junction bases left unmatched: 11. CDR1 is GTSNPN and CDR2 is SVGIG in the germline V gene (reference sequence). The CDR3 region has the DNA TGTGCCTGGTCGTGGGGACAGAGGTTGGAGACCCAGTACTTC. Translated: CAWSWGQRLETQYF.

V usage is TRBV4-1 and J usage is TRBJ1-1; 9 bases are shared with TRBD1. CDR3 length equals 17 residues. Per germline, CDR1 MGHRA and CDR2 YSYEKL. V gave up 0 bases and J gave up 5 bases; unmatched junction bases: 10. This CDR3 reads CASSQDSLGQGRTEAFF. CDR3 DNA: TGCGCCAGCAGCCAAGATTCCCTAGGACAGGGGAGGACTGAAGCTTTCTTT.

The chain couples TRBV20-1 to TRBJ2-7, with D perhaps TRBD1 (5 bases). CDR1 and CDR2 (germline): DFQATT, SNEGSKA (reference sequence). Trimming pared 6 bases from V and 4 bases from J, leaving 13 bases between. The CDR3 contains 12 residues. The CDR3 sequence: CSAADQGYEQYF. The CDR3 DNA follows: TGCAGTGCGGCGGACCAGGGATACGAGCAGTACTTC.

The rearrangement joins TRBV14 to TRBJ1-4; D possibly corresponds to TRBD1 (5 bases). V lost 0 bases and J lost 0, with 8 bases in between. This CDR3 spans 16 amino acids. Germline V gene lookup returns CDR1 SGHDN and CDR2 FVKESK. DNA for the CDR3: TGTGCCAGCAGCCAAGATTGGGACGCAACTAATGAAAAACTGTTTTTT. This sequence encodes CASSQDWDATNEKLFF.

This chain connects TRBV20-1 to TRBJ2-5; 9 bases are a match to TRBD2. The CDR3 has 16 amino acids. From germline, CDR1 is DFQATT and CDR2 SNEGSKA (reference sequence). The V gene end was trimmed by 6 bases and the J gene end by 2 bases; junction bases not matched to a gene: 13. In DNA, the CDR3 is TGCAGTGCCTTTGACCCGGGACTAGCTAGTCAAGAGACCCAGTACTTC. Amino acids: CSAFDPGLASQETQYF.